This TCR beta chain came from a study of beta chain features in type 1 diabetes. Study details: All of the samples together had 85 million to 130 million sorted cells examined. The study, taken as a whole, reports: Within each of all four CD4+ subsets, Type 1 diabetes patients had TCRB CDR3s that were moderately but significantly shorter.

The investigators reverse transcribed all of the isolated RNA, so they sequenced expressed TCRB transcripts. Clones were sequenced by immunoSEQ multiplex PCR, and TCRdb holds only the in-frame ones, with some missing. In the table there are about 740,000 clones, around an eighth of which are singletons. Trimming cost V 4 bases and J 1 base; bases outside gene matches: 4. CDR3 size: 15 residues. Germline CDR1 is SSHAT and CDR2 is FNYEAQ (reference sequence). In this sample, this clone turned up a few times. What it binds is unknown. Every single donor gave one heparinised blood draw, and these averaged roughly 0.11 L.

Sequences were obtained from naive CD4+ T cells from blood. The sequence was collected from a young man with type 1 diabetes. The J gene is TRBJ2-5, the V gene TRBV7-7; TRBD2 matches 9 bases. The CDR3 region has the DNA TGTGCCAGCAGCTGGAGCGGGGGGCCCCAAGAGACCCAGTACTTC. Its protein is CASSWSGGPQETQYF.